The 20 T cell receptor beta chains below come from one sample, sequenced in a study of prognosis after radiotherapy for stage I lung cancer. Genomic DNA was subjected to two-round multiplex PCR for amplification of TCR beta CDR3. Primers specific to each TRBV and TRBJ gene were used in first-round PCR. In TCRdb, the multiplex PCR reads were re-called with MiXCR into one record per CDR3 protein. The sample yields about 22,000 distinct CDR3 sequences, less than 50% seen once. Sequencing used PBMCs, obtained before or after stereotactic body radiation therapy (not recorded which). These TCRs come from a donor aged 50 or older with non-small cell lung cancer.

This chain uses TRBV2 with TRBJ1-2; perhaps TRBD1 as D (5 bases). The CDR3 has 12 amino acids. Germline loops: CDR1 SNHLY, CDR2 FYNNEI. The V end lost 6 bases, the J end lost 7 bases, and 12 bases lay between the germline ends. DNA for the CDR3: TGTGCCAGCAGGGAGAGGGGAGCTGGCTACACCTTC. Encoded protein: CASRERGAGYTF.

With regard to this clonotype: With a much larger clone just one base away, this may be a read error. J is TRBJ2-5 and V is TRBV20-1; 7 bases are a match to TRBD2. Germline CDR1 DFQATT, CDR2 SNEGSKA (reference sequence). The CDR3 covers 14 residues. This CDR3 is CSARVGGGGETKYF. The CDR3 DNA reads as TGCAGTGCTAGAGTTGGCGGGGGTGGTGAGACCAAGTACTTC.

Sample share makes this clonotype medium-sized. The chain carries TRBV7-2 and TRBJ1-6, with D unresolved. The CDR3 is made up of 13 amino acids. The ends were cut back, 5 bases at V and 18 bases at J, with 20 bases in the middle. CDR1 SGHTA and CDR2 FQGNSA come from the germline V gene. The DNA for the CDR3 is TGTGCCAGCAGCCCCCGGGTCGTTGGTTTTCCCCACTTT. This translates into CASSPRVVGFPHF.

In this sample, this clonotype turned up many times. The rearrangement links TRBV12-3 or TRBV12-4 to TRBJ1-1; TRBD1 matches at 12 bases. The CDR3 totals 16 residues. Trimming took 6 bases from V and 0 from J; bases not matched to a gene: 5. CDR3 sequence: CASRSGTGGMNTEAFF. In nucleotides, the CDR3 is TGTGCCAGCAGATCCGGGACAGGGGGCATGAACACTGAAGCTTTCTTT.

The V gene is TRBV20-1, the J gene TRBJ1-5, with 7 bases aligning to TRBD1. The J segment lost 2 bases and the V segment lost 6 bases, leaving 7 bases of the junction unmatched. The CDR3 has 14 amino acids. Germline V CDR1 and CDR2: DFQATT, SNEGSKA (reference sequence). The CDR3 DNA follows: TGCAGTGCCCGTCGCGGGACAGGCAATCAGCCCCAGCATTTT. It encodes CSARRGTGNQPQHF.

This clonotype is judged medium-sized. The V and J genes are TRBV27 and TRBJ1-2, with 9 positions matching TRBD1. Unmatched junction bases numbered 21, after V lost 5 bases and J lost 5 bases. CDR1 MNHEY and CDR2 SMNVEV come from the germline V gene (reference sequence). The CDR3 contains 19 residues. CDR3 sequence reads: CASSQRWGTGWKEEYGYTF. The DNA for the CDR3 is TGTGCCAGCAGTCAACGCTGGGGGACAGGGTGGAAAGAGGAGTATGGCTACACCTTC.

This chain links TRBV9 with TRBJ2-2; tentatively, D is TRBD1 (6 bases). Germline values: CDR1 SGDLS, CDR2 YYNGEE. With 0 bases removed from V and 4 bases from J, the gap between germline ends came to 10 bases. The CDR3 sequence is 15 residues long. The CDR3 loop is CASSVGAGVTGELFF. Here the CDR3 DNA reads TGTGCCAGCAGCGTAGGGGCAGGGGTCACCGGGGAGCTGTTTTTT.

This clonotype was seen ten or more times. The rearrangement uses TRBV3-1 and TRBJ1-1; D uncertain. V dropped 4 bases and J dropped 2 bases, with 5 bases sitting between them. Germline CDR1 reads LGHDT; CDR2 reads YNNKEL (reference sequence). There are 12 residues in the CDR3. The DNA of the CDR3 is TGTGCCAGCAGCCGGGTTAACACTGAAGCTTTCTTT. Translation: CASSRVNTEAFF.

The chain links TRBV6-2 or TRBV6-3 to TRBJ2-6, with a possible D match to TRBD1 (6 bases). Germline V lookup: CDR1 MNHEY, CDR2 SVGEGT. V lost 7 bases and J lost 0, with 10 bases in between. CDR3 size: 15 residues. CDR3 nucleotides: TGTGCCAGCAATACGGACAGCTCTGGGGCCAACGTCCTGACTTTC. Translating it yields CASNTDSSGANVLTF.

Sample share makes this clonotype medium-sized. The V call is TRBV11-3, the J call TRBJ2-1; possible D gene TRBD2, 6 bases. The V gene's germline CDR1 is SGHNT and CDR2 YENEEA. V lost 0 bases and J lost 7, with 13 bases in between. CDR3 length equals 15 residues. The CDR3 coding sequence is TGTGCCAGCAGCTTAGATGGGGCTGGGGGGAATGAGCAGTTCTTC. Its protein product is CASSLDGAGGNEQFF.

The chain's CDR3 is CASSLAGGPYNEQFF. Here the CDR3 DNA reads TGTGCCAGCAGCTTAGCGGGGGGCCCCTACAATGAGCAGTTCTTC. This sequence joins TRBV11-3 and TRBJ2-1, with a weak D call TRBD2 (7 bases). Per germline, CDR1 SGHNT and CDR2 YENEEA. The CDR3 has 15 residues. V lost 1 base and J 2 bases, leaving 9 bases between the germline ends.

This clonotype showed up many times. The conserved phenylalanine or tryptophan is not found at the CDR3 terminus, so this likely reflects a read error. The chain carries TRBV20-1 and TRBJ2-7, with D unclear. V lost 5 bases and J 0 bases, leaving 17 bases between the germline ends. Germline loops: CDR1 DFQATT, CDR2 SNEGSKA (reference sequence). CDR3 length equals 15 residues. The CDR3 sequence is CSALRTQRSSYEQYL. CDR3 nucleotides: TGCAGTGCTCTCAGGACCCAAAGGAGCTCCTACGAGCAGTACCTC.

There are many counts of this clonotype. The J gene is TRBJ2-1, the V gene TRBV11-3, with TRBD2 identical over 11 bases. After removal of 1 base from V and 8 bases from J, the junction contained 1 base not matched to a gene. The CDR3 runs 14 residues. The germline CDR1 and CDR2 sequences are SGHNT and YENEEA. DNA of the CDR3: TGTGCCAGCAGCTTAGTGACTAGCGGGGATGAGCAGTTCTTC. Protein: CASSLVTSGDEQFF.

Many counts were recorded for this clonotype. The rearrangement joins TRBV6-1 to TRBJ1-4; D may be TRBD1 (5 bases). The CDR3 totals 14 residues. Germline values: CDR1 MNHNS, CDR2 SASEGT. V lost 4 bases and J lost 4, with 10 bases in between. This chain's CDR3 is CASSVGRDNEKLFF. DNA for the CDR3: TGTGCCAGCAGTGTAGGCAGGGATAATGAAAAACTGTTTTTT.

This clonotype came up many times. The V call is TRBV10-3, the J call TRBJ1-1; the D is unclear. Trimming removed 10 bases at V and 2 bases at J, with 14 bases between. The germline V gene has CDR1 ENHRY and CDR2 SYGVKD. This CDR3 contains 13 residues. The CDR3 protein is CATDGPANTEAFF. The CDR3 DNA sequence: TGTGCCACCGACGGGCCAGCAAACACTGAAGCTTTCTTT.

The rearrangement links TRBV6-1 to TRBJ2-2, with D possibly matching TRBD2 (5 bases). The V end was cut by 5 bases, the J end by 6 bases, with 16 bases between. CDR1 MNHNS and CDR2 SASEGT come from the germline V gene. CDR3 size: 15 residues. The CDR3 is CASSTAPGYAGELFF. CDR3 bases: TGTGCCAGCAGTACAGCTCCGGGGTACGCCGGGGAGCTGTTTTTT.

The CDR3 DNA reads as TGCGCCAGCAGCTTACTAGCGGGGGATGGCTACAATGAGCAGTTCTTC. Protein: CASSLLAGDGYNEQFF. This chain links TRBV5-1 with TRBJ2-1; TRBD2 aligns across 11 bases. From germline, CDR1 is SGHRS and CDR2 YFSETQ. This CDR3 has 16 residues. J gave up 3 bases and V 2 bases, and 4 bases lay outside the gene matches.

In this sample, this clonotype turned up many times. The chain is built from TRBV11-3 and TRBJ1-6; 7 bases fit TRBD1. Germline trimming cut 5 bases from V and 16 bases from J; bases unmatched to any gene: 14. The V gene's germline CDR1 is SGHNT and CDR2 YENEEA. This CDR3 is 14 amino acids long. The CDR3 bases are TGTGCCAGCAGCCTGAGACAGGGAGCCGCCGAACTCCACTTT. Translation gives CASSLRQGAAELHF.

Relative to its sample, this clonotype is medium-sized. The chain recombines TRBV4-1 with TRBJ2-7; 8 bases agree with TRBD1. Germline CDR1 is MGHRA and CDR2 is YSYEKL. V shed 4 bases and J 3 bases; nucleotides not matched to a gene: 8. The length of the CDR3 is 15 residues. The CDR3 nucleotides are TGCGCCAGCAGCCGGAATACAGGGGGGAACTACGAGCAGTACTTC. Translation gives CASSRNTGGNYEQYF.

A single count supports this clonotype. V usage is TRBV11-3 and J usage is TRBJ2-2; TRBD2 matches at 10 bases. The CDR3 is made up of 15 amino acids. Germline V gene lookup returns CDR1 SGHNT and CDR2 YENEEA. Trimming removed 4 bases from V and 14 bases from J; junction bases left unmatched: 13. The CDR3 spells CASSSSGGASGDLFF. In DNA form, the CDR3 reads TGTGCCAGCAGCTCTAGCGGGGGCGCCTCCGGTGATCTGTTTTTT.